These T cell receptor beta chains were read from a single sample in a study of identical twins. TCRdb independently ran MiXCR on the 5' RACE reads; one entry per CDR3 protein. This sample has about 210,000 distinct CDR3 sequences, with around a tenth found just once. The sequenced sample was memory (CD45RO+) T cells sorted from blood. All receptors come from a woman aged 18-29 years in good health. CDR3s include the opening cysteine and the closing phenylalanine or tryptophan. D genes are given only for firm matches. Clone size, where shown, is once, few, many, or a class for clones that have expanded.

v_call: TRBV20-1; d_call: NA; j_call: TRBJ1-4; clone_size: few; cdr3_nt: TGCAGTGCTAGAGATAGGATTGGAGGTGAAAAACTGTTTTTT; cdr3_aa: CSARDRIGGEKLFF
v_call: TRBV29-1; d_call: NA; j_call: TRBJ2-7; clone_size: NA; cdr3_nt: TGCAGCGTTGGGCGGAGCGAGCAGTACTTC; cdr3_aa: CSVGRSEQYF
v_call: TRBV5-1; d_call: NA; j_call: TRBJ2-1; clone_size: many; cdr3_nt: TGCGCCAGCAGCTTGGACGGACCCCGGGGCAATGAGCAGTTCTTC; cdr3_aa: CASSLDGPRGNEQFF
v_call: TRBV11-3; d_call: TRBD2; j_call: TRBJ2-2; clone_size: NA; cdr3_nt: TGTGCCAGCGGGACTAGTTACGGGGAGCTGTTTTTT; cdr3_aa: CASGTSYGELFF
v_call: TRBV12-3/TRBV12-4; d_call: NA; j_call: TRBJ2-3; clone_size: many; cdr3_nt: TGTGCCAGCAGATACACAGGGTCAGATACGCAGTATTTT; cdr3_aa: CASRYTGSDTQYF
v_call: TRBV7-2; d_call: NA; j_call: TRBJ1-1; clone_size: NA; cdr3_nt: TGTGCCAGCAGCTTAAGAAGGGCCCGTGAAGCTTTCTTT; cdr3_aa: CASSLRRAREAFF
v_call: TRBV12-3/TRBV12-4; d_call: NA; j_call: TRBJ1-6; clone_size: many; cdr3_nt: TGTGCCAGCAGTTTCCAGGGTGCGGGTTCACCCCTCCACTTT; cdr3_aa: CASSFQGAGSPLHF
v_call: TRBV20-1; d_call: NA; j_call: TRBJ1-3; clone_size: NA; cdr3_nt: TGCAGTGCTAGAGGCTGGACAGCTGGAAACACCATATATTTT; cdr3_aa: CSARGWTAGNTIYF
v_call: TRBV6-5; d_call: TRBD1; j_call: TRBJ2-2; clone_size: few; cdr3_nt: TGTGCCAGCAGTTACACGACCGGGACAGGGATGCGCGGGGAGCTGTTTTTT; cdr3_aa: CASSYTTGTGMRGELFF
v_call: TRBV3-1; d_call: TRBD2; j_call: TRBJ2-5; clone_size: NA; cdr3_nt: TGTGCCAGCTGCGAAGGGGTGCGTCGGGGGGGCGGCGAGACCCAGTACTTC; cdr3_aa: CASCEGVRRGGGETQYF
v_call: TRBV20-1; d_call: TRBD2; j_call: TRBJ2-3; clone_size: few; cdr3_nt: TGCAGTGCTTCCAGAGCGGGGGGGCAAGATACGCAGTATTTT; cdr3_aa: CSASRAGGQDTQYF
v_call: TRBV20-1; d_call: TRBD2; j_call: TRBJ2-3; clone_size: few; cdr3_nt: TGCAGTGGGGGCCTAGCGGGGGTAGATACGCAGTATTTT; cdr3_aa: CSGGLAGVDTQYF
v_call: TRBV7-2; d_call: TRBD1; j_call: TRBJ2-1; clone_size: many; cdr3_nt: TGTGCCAGCAGCTTGGCAGGGGGCTCTGTGAATGAGCAGTTCTTC; cdr3_aa: CASSLAGGSVNEQFF
v_call: TRBV5-6; d_call: TRBD1; j_call: TRBJ2-1; clone_size: few; cdr3_nt: TGTGCCAGCAGCTTGGAAACAGGGGCGTTCAATGAGCAGTTCTTC; cdr3_aa: CASSLETGAFNEQFF
v_call: TRBV5-1; d_call: NA; j_call: TRBJ2-7; clone_size: NA; cdr3_nt: TGCGCCAGCAGCTTGGCCGGGGGTGACTTCGAGCAGTACTTC; cdr3_aa: CASSLAGGDFEQYF
v_call: TRBV2; d_call: TRBD2; j_call: TRBJ2-5; clone_size: few; cdr3_nt: TGTGCCAGCAGTGAAGCGCGGGGGGGCCAAGAGACCCAGTACTTC; cdr3_aa: CASSEARGGQETQYF
v_call: TRBV7-2; d_call: NA; j_call: TRBJ2-7; clone_size: many; cdr3_nt: TGTGCCAGCAGCTTAGAGAAAAGCTCCTACGAGCAGTACTTC; cdr3_aa: CASSLEKSSYEQYF
v_call: TRBV28; d_call: NA; j_call: TRBJ1-4; clone_size: NA; cdr3_nt: TGTGCCAGCAGTTTTCTCGGTAATGAAAAACTGTTTTTT; cdr3_aa: CASSFLGNEKLFF
v_call: TRBV6-1; d_call: NA; j_call: TRBJ1-4; clone_size: many; cdr3_nt: TGTGCCAGCAGTCGCGGGACGGTTAATGAAAAACTGTTTTTT; cdr3_aa: CASSRGTVNEKLFF
v_call: TRBV11-3; d_call: TRBD2; j_call: TRBJ2-1; clone_size: NA; cdr3_nt: TGTGCCAGCAGCTTAATGGGAGGCGGGGGGGGCTACAATGAGCAGTTCTTC; cdr3_aa: CASSLMGGGGGYNEQFF
v_call: TRBV2; d_call: NA; j_call: TRBJ1-5; clone_size: NA; cdr3_nt: TGTGCCAGCAGTGGACAGACACATAGCAATCAGCCCCAGCATTTT; cdr3_aa: CASSGQTHSNQPQHF
v_call: TRBV2; d_call: TRBD1; j_call: TRBJ2-7; clone_size: few; cdr3_nt: TGTGCCAGCGTCCTAAACCGAAGGACAGGGTTTGCCTACGAGCAGTACTTC; cdr3_aa: CASVLNRRTGFAYEQYF
v_call: TRBV5-4; d_call: NA; j_call: TRBJ2-1; clone_size: NA; cdr3_nt: TGTGCCAGCAGCTCCCTCCACAATGAGCAGTTCTTC; cdr3_aa: CASSSLHNEQFF